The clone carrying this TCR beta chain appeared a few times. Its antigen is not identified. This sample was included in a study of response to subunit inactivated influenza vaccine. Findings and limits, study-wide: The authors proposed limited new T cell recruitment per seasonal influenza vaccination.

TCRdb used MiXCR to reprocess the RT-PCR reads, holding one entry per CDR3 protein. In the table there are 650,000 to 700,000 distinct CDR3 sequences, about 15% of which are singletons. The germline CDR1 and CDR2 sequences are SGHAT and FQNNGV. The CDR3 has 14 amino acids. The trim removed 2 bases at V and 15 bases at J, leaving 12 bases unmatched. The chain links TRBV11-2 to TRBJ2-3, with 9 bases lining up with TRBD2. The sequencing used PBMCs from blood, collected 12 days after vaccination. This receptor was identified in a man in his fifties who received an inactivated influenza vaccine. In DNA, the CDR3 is TGTGCCAGCAGCTTAATCGATAGCGGGGGCTCGTCATATTTT. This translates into CASSLIDSGGSSYF.